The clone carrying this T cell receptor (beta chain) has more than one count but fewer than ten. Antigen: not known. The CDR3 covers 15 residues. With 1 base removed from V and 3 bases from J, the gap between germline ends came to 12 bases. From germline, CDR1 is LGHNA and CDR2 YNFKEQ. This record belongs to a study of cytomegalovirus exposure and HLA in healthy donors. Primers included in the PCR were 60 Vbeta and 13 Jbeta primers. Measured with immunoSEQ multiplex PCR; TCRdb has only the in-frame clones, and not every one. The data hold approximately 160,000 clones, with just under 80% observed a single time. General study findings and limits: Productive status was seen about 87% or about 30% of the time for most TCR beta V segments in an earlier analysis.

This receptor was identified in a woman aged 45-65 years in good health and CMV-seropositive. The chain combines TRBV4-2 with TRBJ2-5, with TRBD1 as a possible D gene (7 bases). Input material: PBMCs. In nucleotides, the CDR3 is TGTGCCAGCAGCCAAGGGCCAGGGGGGAAAGAGACCCAGTACTTC. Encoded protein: CASSQGPGGKETQYF.